The present T cell receptor beta chain was sequenced within a study of brain T cells in children with intractable seizures. General study findings and limits: Patients' HCMV serostatus was unknown; virus specificity rests on CDR3 similarity alone. Pre- and post-surgery blood differed in depth, so pre-surgery absences may be undersampling.

The CDR3 is 16 amino acids. The germline V gene encodes CDR1 LGHDT and CDR2 YNNKEL (reference sequence). With 1 base removed from V and 6 bases from J, the gap between germline ends came to 18 bases. Time point in this sample: blood from clinic visit 5 months post-surgery; TSC patient then seizure free. Sequencing was limited to surgery cases with top T cell transcript signatures in brain tissue. Before surgery, patients took at least one anti-epileptic drug. Comment on this clone: As yet, its antigen is unknown.

TCRdb keeps only in-frame clones here, not all; method: immunoSEQ multiplex PCR. The table shows hundreds of thousands of clones, with over 90% occurring only once. This TCR derives from a boy less than two years old with tuberous sclerosis and intractable seizures. The source material was peripheral blood, sampled roughly 5 months after surgery. V and J are TRBV3-1 (or the pseudogene TRBV3-2) and TRBJ1-1, with D possibly being TRBD1 (5 bases). The CDR3, as DNA: TGTGCCAGCAGCCAAGCAAGGAGCAACAGGTACCCTGAAGCTTTCTTT. It specifies CASSQARSNRYPEAFF.